The clone carrying this T cell receptor beta chain occurred a few times. Its antigen is unidentified. The sample originates from a study of vaccination and CD4 T cells after COVID-19. Sequence data for DNA of cultured CD4+ T cells were generated by the Oncomine TCR Beta short-read assay. One entry per CDR3 protein results from TCRdb running MiXCR on the PCR reads. The sample includes 7,500 to 9,000 distinct CDR3 sequences, under 50% of them seen just once. CDR1 is LGHNA, CDR2 YSLEER, per germline. V was trimmed by 1 base and J by 4 bases, leaving 15 bases between them. The CDR3 totals 16 residues. The treatment here: roughly 10-day PBMC culture with coronavirus spike peptide pools or control peptides (ViraFEST assay). From the unexposed donor, CD4+ T cells were collected ahead of the COVID-19 pandemic (2011-2018).

Sequencing was carried out using CD4+ T cells from blood, cultured in vitro. The source is a human donor in good health. This sequence joins TRBV4-3 and TRBJ2-3, with D possibly matching TRBD2 (5 bases). In nucleotides, the CDR3 is TGCGCCAGCAGCCAAGTCCCCTTCTCCGGGGCAGATACGCAGTATTTT. The encoded protein is CASSQVPFSGADTQYF.